This T cell receptor (beta chain) was found in a study of sequential checkpoint blockade in melanoma. Treatment: randomized to nivolumab then ipilimumab (arm A) or the reverse (arm B). Assay: immunoSEQ multiplex PCR; the TCRdb copy retains only in-frame clones and omits some. This table has more than 35,000 clones, roughly 84% appearing once. V lost 5 bases and J lost 5, with 13 bases in between. Germline CDR1 is SGHNT and CDR2 is YYREEE (reference sequence). The CDR3 has 13 amino acids. The V call is TRBV5-4, the J call TRBJ2-5; perhaps TRBD1 as D (5 bases). This material consisted of CD8+ T cells sorted from blood (inferred from file names), taken from a patient given nivolumab and ipilimumab in sequence. This clonotype originated in a human donor with melanoma. The CDR3 bases are TGTGCCAGCAGTGACAGCAACTGGGAGACCCAGTACTTC. As protein: CASSDSNWETQYF. Combining the CDR3 with reference TRBV5-4 and TRBJ2-5 gives the whole variable domain ETGVTQSPTHLIKTRGQQVTLRCSSQSGHNTVSWYQQALGQGPQFIFQYYREEENGRGNFPPRFSGLQFPNYSSELNVNALELDDSALYLCASSDSNWETQYFGPGTRLLVL.